This T cell receptor beta chain stems from a study of blood T cell repertoires in COVID-19. The authors' processing: By means of reference gene primer amplification, nucleated cell counts were estimated. Clones were read by immunoSEQ multiplex PCR, and TCRdb kept only the in-frame ones, dropping some. That table gives V, J and clone size, and the DNA gave D and trimming. The sample yields 70,000 to 90,000 clones, about 79% seen once. This CDR3 has 13 residues. CDR1 and CDR2 from the germline V gene are SGHDN and FVKESK. The V gene end was trimmed by 7 bases and the J gene end by 8 bases; junction bases not matched to a gene: 10.

The rearrangement joins TRBV14 to TRBJ1-1; 7 bases fit TRBD1. Sequencing input: peripheral blood. The TCR was taken from a human donor in a cohort sampled during active COVID-19. CDR3 amino acids: CASTPKGALEAFF. The DNA of the CDR3 is TGTGCCAGCACCCCAAAGGGGGCCCTAGAAGCTTTCTTT.